Listed below are T cell receptor beta chains from one sample, sequenced in a study of T cell changes during pregnancy in multiple sclerosis. Method: immunoSEQ multiplex PCR; TCRdb's copy keeps in-frame clones and lacks some. The data show fewer than 90,000 clones, with approximately 94% seen just once and about 0.8% held by the top ten. This specimen was peripheral blood, taken in the third trimester of pregnancy. The receptors shown here come from a female donor with multiple sclerosis, enrolled in a pregnancy study. The CDR3 runs from the conserved cysteine through the conserved F or W. A D gene is named only where the DNA matches it firmly. Clone size, where shown, is once, few, many, or a class for clones that have expanded.

cdr3_length clone_size j_call d_call v_call cdr3_nt cdr3_aa
16 NA TRBJ1-1 TRBD1 TRBV9 TGTGCCAGCAGCGTCCAGACAGGGCGCTTGAACACTGAAGCTTTCTTT CASSVQTGRLNTEAFF
16 NA TRBJ1-2 TRBD1 TRBV7-2 TGTGCCAGCAGCCATAAACCTTGGGACAGGGAAGGTGGCTACACCTTC CASSHKPWDREGGYTF
15 NA TRBJ2-2 NA TRBV28 TGTGCCAGCGGAGGACAGATCTCGAACACCGGGGAGCTGTTTTTT CASGGQISNTGELFF
17 NA TRBJ1-2 NA TRBV4-1 TGCGCCAGCAGCCAAGATGACGGACGGACAATGGGCTATGGCTACACCTTC CASSQDDGRTMGYGYTF
14 NA TRBJ1-4 TRBD1 TRBV6-6 TGTGCCAGCAGTTACGGGACAGGGAATGAAAAACTGTTTTTT CASSYGTGNEKLFF
18 NA TRBJ1-2 NA TRBV13 TGTGCCAGCAGCCCGACCGACCAGGGTCGGGGGTCGAATTATGGCTACACCTTC CASSPTDQGRGSNYGYTF
15 NA TRBJ2-7 TRBD1 TRBV27 TGTGCCAGCAGTTTAAGCCAGGGGGCGTTCTACGAGCAGTACTTC CASSLSQGAFYEQYF
11 NA TRBJ1-1 NA TRBV30 TGTGCCTGGAGTGTGCTGGGCCAAGCTTTCTTT CAWSVLGQAFF
14 NA TRBJ1-1 TRBD1 TRBV19 TGTGCCAGTAGTACCCGGACAGGGAACACTGAAGCTTTCTTT CASSTRTGNTEAFF
16 NA TRBJ2-7 NA TRBV7-9 TGTGCCAGCAGCTCCCCGTCAGCGGCCGACTCCTACGAGCAGTACTTC CASSSPSAADSYEQYF
17 NA TRBJ2-1 TRBD2 TRBV4-1 TGCGCCAGCAGCCAAGATCCGCCTAGCGGGAGTAGGTATGAGCAGTTCTTC CASSQDPPSGSRYEQFF
16 NA TRBJ2-1 TRBD2 TRBV5-1 TGCGCCAGCAGCTCTACCGGGACTAGCGGGAGAGTTGAGCAGTTCTTC CASSSTGTSGRVEQFF
12 NA TRBJ2-3 NA TRBV6-5 TGTGCCAGCAGTTCGGGCACAGATACGCAGTATTTT CASSSGTDTQYF
16 NA TRBJ1-2 NA TRBV5-4 TGTGCCAGCAGCTTGGCTGGGAGTCAGAGAAACTATGGCTACACCTTC CASSLAGSQRNYGYTF
13 once TRBJ2-7 NA TRBV5-6 TGTGCCAGCAGACCTACAGGAATCTACGAGCAGTACTTC CASRPTGIYEQYF
13 NA TRBJ2-7 TRBD1 TRBV6-5 TGTGCCAGCAGTCAACAGGGGCCGTTTGAGCAGTACTTC CASSQQGPFEQYF
13 NA TRBJ2-1 TRBD1 TRBV5-4 TGTGCCAGCAGCCGAGATAGACAGGGCGCACAGTTCTTC CASSRDRQGAQFF
12 once TRBJ2-1 NA TRBV14 TGTGCCAGCAGGCACAGGGCTAATGAGCAGTTCTTC CASRHRANEQFF
16 NA TRBJ1-1 NA TRBV5-4 TGTGCCAGCAGCTTCGACCTAACAGGGTTGGGCACTGAAGCTTTCTTT CASSFDLTGLGTEAFF
12 NA TRBJ2-1 TRBD1 TRBV5-1 TGCGCCAGCAGGACAGGGTACAATGAGCAGTTCTTC CASRTGYNEQFF
13 NA TRBJ2-7 NA TRBV27 TGTGCCAGCAGCCCAATTCCCCCGGGGGAGCAGTACTTC CASSPIPPGEQYF
15 few TRBJ2-7 TRBD2 TRBV19 TGTGCCAGTAGTCCAGGGACTAGCGGGGCATACGAGCAGTACTTC CASSPGTSGAYEQYF
12 NA TRBJ2-7 NA TRBV27 TGTGCCAGCAGTTTGCCCGGTTATGAGCAGTACTTC CASSLPGYEQYF
14 NA TRBJ2-7 NA TRBV27 TGTGCCAGCAGTCCGATAGAGGGTGTATACGAGCAGTACTTC CASSPIEGVYEQYF
17 NA TRBJ2-1 NA TRBV27 TGTGCCAGCAGTATCCGACAGGTCGGTTATTCCTACAATGAGCAGTTCTTC CASSIRQVGYSYNEQFF
15 NA TRBJ2-5 NA TRBV5-1 TGCGCCAGCAGCTTGGGAGCGGTCATACAAGAGACCCAGTACTTC CASSLGAVIQETQYF
15 NA TRBJ2-7 TRBD2 TRBV2 TGTGCCAGCAGTGAATTTGCGGGAGGGAGTTACGAGCAGTACTTC CASSEFAGGSYEQYF
15 NA TRBJ2-7 TRBD2 TRBV7-9 TGTGCCAGCAGCGCAAAGACTAGCGGGCGCTACGAGCAGTACTTC CASSAKTSGRYEQYF
15 NA TRBJ2-1 NA TRBV19 TGTGCCAGTAGTGCGGGACAGAGTTCCTACAATGAGCAGTTCTTC CASSAGQSSYNEQFF
13 few TRBJ1-1 TRBD1 TRBV5-4 TGTGCCAGCAGCCCCGGACAGGCTTATGAAGCTTTCTTT CASSPGQAYEAFF
16 NA TRBJ2-1 NA TRBV9 TGTGCCAGCACCCGAGGGGGAGGAACAGGGGTCGATGAGCAGTTCTTC CASTRGGGTGVDEQFF
17 NA TRBJ2-1 TRBD1 TRBV2 TGTGCCAGCAGTGAAGACGGGGACAGGGGGCCCTACAATGAGCAGTTCTTC CASSEDGDRGPYNEQFF
15 NA TRBJ2-3 NA TRBV27 TGTGCCAGCAGTCCCCTCTTTTTTGGCACAGATACGCAGTATTTT CASSPLFFGTDTQYF
13 NA TRBJ2-7 TRBD1 TRBV6-5 TGTGCCAGCAGTTTGGGACAGTCCTACGAGCAGTACTTC CASSLGQSYEQYF
15 NA TRBJ2-7 NA TRBV4-1 TGCGCCAGCAGCCAAGTTGCCGGGTCGACCTACGAGCAGTACTTC CASSQVAGSTYEQYF
16 NA TRBJ1-3 TRBD1 TRBV7-2 TGTGCCAGCAGCTTAGTGGGACAGGGGACGGGAAACACCATATATTTT CASSLVGQGTGNTIYF
15 NA TRBJ1-2 NA TRBV9 TGTGCCAGCAGCGTAGGAGCAGGGGCAAACTATGGCTACACCTTC CASSVGAGANYGYTF
13 NA TRBJ2-3 TRBD2 TRBV28 TGTGCCATCCTAGCGGGGGGCACAGATACGCAGTATTTT CAILAGGTDTQYF
16 NA TRBJ2-1 NA TRBV6-5 TGTGCCAGCAGTTACTCGTTTAGCTTTGGTACCAATGAGCAGTTCTTC CASSYSFSFGTNEQFF
15 once TRBJ1-1 TRBD1 TRBV4-3 TGCGCCAGCAGCCCCAATGCTGGACAGGGCGATGAAGCTTTCTTT CASSPNAGQGDEAFF
15 NA TRBJ2-7 TRBD1 TRBV28 TGTGCCAGCAGATTTGCCGGGACAGGGGCCTACGAGCAGTACTTC CASRFAGTGAYEQYF
16 NA TRBJ2-1 NA TRBV18 TGTGCCAGCTCACCACGGCCAAATACCGCAGGGGATGAGCAGTTCTTC CASSPRPNTAGDEQFF
15 NA TRBJ2-7 NA TRBV30 TGTGCCTGGACGGGCAGGGGAGCCCAATTTTACGAGCAGTACTTC CAWTGRGAQFYEQYF
16 NA TRBJ2-7 NA TRBV4-2 TGTGCCAGCAGCCAAGATTTCCAGGGAAGTGGGTACGAGCAGTACTTC CASSQDFQGSGYEQYF
15 NA TRBJ2-1 TRBD2 TRBV28 TGTGCCAGCAGTCCTCGAAGCGGGAGGGCCGGGGAGCAGTTCTTC CASSPRSGRAGEQFF
16 NA TRBJ2-7 TRBD2 TRBV28 TGTGCCAGCAGTTTATTGGGGGGACTAGCGGGAGCCGGGAGCCACTTC CASSLLGGLAGAGSHF
13 NA TRBJ2-2 TRBD1 TRBV9 TGTGCCAGCAGCGTGGCAGGGGGAAAGGAGCTGTTTTTT CASSVAGGKELFF
13 once TRBJ2-7 TRBD1 TRBV6-4 TGTGCCAGCAGGACAGGGGGGAGCTACGAGCAGTACTTC CASRTGGSYEQYF
13 NA TRBJ2-7 NA TRBV5-4 TGTGCCAGCAGTCACGCCGGTTCCTACGAGCAGTACTTC CASSHAGSYEQYF
14 NA TRBJ2-7 NA TRBV6-6 TGTGCCAGCACCCAGACGGAGAGCTCCTACGAGCAGTACTTC CASTQTESSYEQYF